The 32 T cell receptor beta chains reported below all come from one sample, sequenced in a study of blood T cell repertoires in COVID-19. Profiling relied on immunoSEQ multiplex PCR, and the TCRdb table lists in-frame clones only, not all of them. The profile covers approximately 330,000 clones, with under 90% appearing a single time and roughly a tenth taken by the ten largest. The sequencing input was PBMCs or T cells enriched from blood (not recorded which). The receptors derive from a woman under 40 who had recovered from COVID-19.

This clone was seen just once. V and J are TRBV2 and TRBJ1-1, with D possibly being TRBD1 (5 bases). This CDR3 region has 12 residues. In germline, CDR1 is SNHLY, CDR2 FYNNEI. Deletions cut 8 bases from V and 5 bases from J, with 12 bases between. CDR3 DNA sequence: TGTGCCAGCCCGGGGGGTAGGACTGAAGCTTTCTTT. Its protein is CASPGGRTEAFF. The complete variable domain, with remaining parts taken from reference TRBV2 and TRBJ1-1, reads EPEVTQTPSHQVTQMGQEVILRCVPISNHLYFYWYRQILGQKVEFLVSFYNNEISEKSEIFDDQFSVERPDGSNFTLKIRSTKLEDSAMYFCASPGGRTEAFFGQGTRLTVV.

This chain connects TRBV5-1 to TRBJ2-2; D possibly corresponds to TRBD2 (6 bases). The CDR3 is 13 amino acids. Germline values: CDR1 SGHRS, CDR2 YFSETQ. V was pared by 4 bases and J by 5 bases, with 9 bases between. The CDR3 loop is CASSPEGTGELFF. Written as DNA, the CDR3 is TGCGCCAGCAGCCCGGAGGGTACCGGGGAGCTGTTTTTT. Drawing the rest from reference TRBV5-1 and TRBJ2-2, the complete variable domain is KAGVTQTPRYLIKTRGQQVTLSCSPISGHRSVSWYQQTPGQGLQFLFEYFSETQRNKGNFPGRFSGRQFSNSRSEMNVSTLELGDSALYLCASSPEGTGELFFGEGSRLTVL.

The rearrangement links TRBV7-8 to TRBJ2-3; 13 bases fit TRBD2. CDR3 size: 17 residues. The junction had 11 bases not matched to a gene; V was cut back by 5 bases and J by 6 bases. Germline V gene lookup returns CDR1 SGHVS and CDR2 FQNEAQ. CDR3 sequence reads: CASSAYPLAGGPDTQYF. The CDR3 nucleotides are TGTGCCAGCAGCGCCTACCCACTAGCGGGAGGGCCCGATACGCAGTATTTT.

In nucleotides, the CDR3 is TGTGCCTGGATACACGGGAAAGGGCCGGGAGGCCCGTCAGCCTACGAGCAGTACTTC. Protein product: CAWIHGKGPGGPSAYEQYF. J is TRBJ2-7 and V is TRBV30; 7 bases map to TRBD2. Unmatched junction bases numbered 23, after V lost 4 bases and J lost 2 bases. CDR3 length: 19 amino acids. Germline-derived CDR1 and CDR2 are GTSNPN and SVGIG (reference sequence).

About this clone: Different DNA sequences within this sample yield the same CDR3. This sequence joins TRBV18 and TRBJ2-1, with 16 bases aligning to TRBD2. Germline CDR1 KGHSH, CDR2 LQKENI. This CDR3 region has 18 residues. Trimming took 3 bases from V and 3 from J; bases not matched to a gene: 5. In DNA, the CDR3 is TGTGCCAGCTCACCGGGACTAGCGGGAGGGCCGGTCTACAATGAGCAGTTCTTC. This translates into CASSPGLAGGPVYNEQFF.

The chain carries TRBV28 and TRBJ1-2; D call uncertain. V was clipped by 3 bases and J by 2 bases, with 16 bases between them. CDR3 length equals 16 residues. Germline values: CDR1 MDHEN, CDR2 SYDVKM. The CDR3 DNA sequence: TGTGCCAGCAGTTTGGGAGACCTGGGAGACAACTATGGCTACACCTTC. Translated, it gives CASSLGDLGDNYGYTF.

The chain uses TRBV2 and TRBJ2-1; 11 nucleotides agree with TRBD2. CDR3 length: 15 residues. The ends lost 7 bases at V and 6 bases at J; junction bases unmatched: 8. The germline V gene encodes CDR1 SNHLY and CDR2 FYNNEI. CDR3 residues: CASMAGTSGLNEQFF. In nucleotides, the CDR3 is TGTGCCAGCATGGCCGGGACTAGCGGACTCAATGAGCAGTTCTTC.

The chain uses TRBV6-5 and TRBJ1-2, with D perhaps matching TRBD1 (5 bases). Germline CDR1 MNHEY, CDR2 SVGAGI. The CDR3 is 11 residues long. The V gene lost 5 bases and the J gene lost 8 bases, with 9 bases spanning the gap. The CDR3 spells CASSQGLGYTF. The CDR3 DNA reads TGTGCCAGCAGTCAGGGACTCGGCTACACCTTC.

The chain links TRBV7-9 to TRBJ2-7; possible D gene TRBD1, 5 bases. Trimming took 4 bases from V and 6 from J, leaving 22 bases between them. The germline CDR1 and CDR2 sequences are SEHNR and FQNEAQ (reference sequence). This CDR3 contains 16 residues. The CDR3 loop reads CASSSVVATGSIEQYF. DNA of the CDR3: TGTGCCAGCAGCTCCGTTGTGGCAACAGGATCGATCGAGCAGTACTTC.

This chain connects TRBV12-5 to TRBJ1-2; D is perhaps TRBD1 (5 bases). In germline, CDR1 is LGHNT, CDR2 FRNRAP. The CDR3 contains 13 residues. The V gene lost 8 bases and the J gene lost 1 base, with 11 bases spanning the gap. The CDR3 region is CASSLDSNYGYTF. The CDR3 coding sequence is TGTGCTAGTAGCCTAGACAGTAACTATGGCTACACCTTC.

Written as DNA, the CDR3 is TGTGCCAGCTCGCCCGACAGCTATAATTCACCCCTCCACTTT. Its protein product is CASSPDSYNSPLHF. The V and J genes are TRBV18 and TRBJ1-6; the D gene is possibly TRBD1 (5 bases). The CDR3 consists of 14 residues. The V gene's germline CDR1 is KGHSH and CDR2 LQKENI. Trimming left V 6 bases short and J 3 bases short, with 9 bases between.

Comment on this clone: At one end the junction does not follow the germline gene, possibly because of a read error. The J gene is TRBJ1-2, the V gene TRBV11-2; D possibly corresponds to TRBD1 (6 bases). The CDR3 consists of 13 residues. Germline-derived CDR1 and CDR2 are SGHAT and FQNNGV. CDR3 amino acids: CASTLDRSTYYTF. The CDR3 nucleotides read TGTGCCAGCACCTTAGACAGGTCGACCTACTACACCTTC.

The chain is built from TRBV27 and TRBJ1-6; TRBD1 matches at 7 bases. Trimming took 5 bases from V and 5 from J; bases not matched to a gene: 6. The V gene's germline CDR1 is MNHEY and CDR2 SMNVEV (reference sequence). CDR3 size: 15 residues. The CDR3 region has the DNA TGTGCCAGCAGTCCGACAGGGTCCGATAATTCACCCCTCCACTTT. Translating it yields CASSPTGSDNSPLHF.

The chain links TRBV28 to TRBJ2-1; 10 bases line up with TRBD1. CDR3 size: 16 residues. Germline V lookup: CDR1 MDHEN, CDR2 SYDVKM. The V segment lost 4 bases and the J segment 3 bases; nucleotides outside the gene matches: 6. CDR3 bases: TGTGCCAGCAGTTCCGGGACAGGGGTTTTCTACAATGAGCAGTTCTTC. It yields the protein CASSSGTGVFYNEQFF.

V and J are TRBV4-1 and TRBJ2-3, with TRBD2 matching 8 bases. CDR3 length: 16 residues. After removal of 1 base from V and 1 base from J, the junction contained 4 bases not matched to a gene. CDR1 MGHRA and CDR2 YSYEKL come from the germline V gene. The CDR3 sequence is CASSQVDGGGTDTQYF. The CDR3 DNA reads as TGCGCCAGCAGCCAAGTAGACGGGGGGGGCACAGATACGCAGTATTTT.

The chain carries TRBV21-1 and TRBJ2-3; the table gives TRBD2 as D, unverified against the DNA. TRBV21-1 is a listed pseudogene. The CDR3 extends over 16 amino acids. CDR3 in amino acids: CASSKAQSGHTDTQYF. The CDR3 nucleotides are TGTGCCAGCAGCAAAGCACAAAGCGGTCACACAGATACGCAGTATTTT.

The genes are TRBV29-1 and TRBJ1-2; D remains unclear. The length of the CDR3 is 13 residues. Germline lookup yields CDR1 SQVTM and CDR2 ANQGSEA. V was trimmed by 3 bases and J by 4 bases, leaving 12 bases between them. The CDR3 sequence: CSVEAAALYGYTF. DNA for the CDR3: TGCAGCGTTGAGGCCGCGGCCCTCTATGGCTACACCTTC. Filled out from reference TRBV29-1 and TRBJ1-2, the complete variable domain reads SAVISQKPSRDICQRGTSLTIQCQVDSQVTMMFWYRQQPGQSLTLIATANQGSEATYESGFVIDKFPISRPNLTFSTLTVSNMSPEDSSIYLCSVEAAALYGYTFGSGTRLTVV.

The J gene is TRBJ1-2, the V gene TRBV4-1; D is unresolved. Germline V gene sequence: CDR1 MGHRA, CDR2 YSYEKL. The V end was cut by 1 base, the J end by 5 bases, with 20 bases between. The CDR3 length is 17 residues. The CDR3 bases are TGCGCCAGCAGCCAAGGGGCTCAGCTGGCAAGAGAGTATGGCTACACCTTC. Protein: CASSQGAQLAREYGYTF.

In DNA form, the CDR3 reads TGTGCCAGCAGTTCTATAGCGGGAGAGGTCTTACCAGATACGCAGTATTTT. Its translation: CASSSIAGEVLPDTQYF. The chain recombines TRBV27 with TRBJ2-3; 9 nucleotides agree with TRBD2. Germline-derived CDR1 and CDR2 are MNHEY and SMNVEV (reference sequence). Germline trimming cut 4 bases from V and 4 bases from J; bases unmatched to any gene: 12. This CDR3 spans 17 amino acids.

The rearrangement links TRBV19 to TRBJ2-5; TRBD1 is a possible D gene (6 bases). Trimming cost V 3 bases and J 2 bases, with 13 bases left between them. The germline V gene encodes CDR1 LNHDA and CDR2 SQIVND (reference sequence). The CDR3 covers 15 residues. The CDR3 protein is CASSIMKDRQETQYF. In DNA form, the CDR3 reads TGTGCCAGTAGTATTATGAAGGACAGACAAGAGACCCAGTACTTC.

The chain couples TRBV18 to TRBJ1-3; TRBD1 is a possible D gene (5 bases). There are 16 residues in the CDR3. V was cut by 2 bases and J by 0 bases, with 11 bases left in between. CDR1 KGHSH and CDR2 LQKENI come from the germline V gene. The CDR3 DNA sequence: TGTGCCAGCTCACCAGGGGCAGCGTCCTCTGGAAACACCATATATTTT. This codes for CASSPGAASSGNTIYF.

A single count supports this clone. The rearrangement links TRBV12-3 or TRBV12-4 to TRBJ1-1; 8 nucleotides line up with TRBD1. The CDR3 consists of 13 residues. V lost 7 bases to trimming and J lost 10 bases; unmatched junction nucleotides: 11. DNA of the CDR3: TGTGCCAGCACCCTAATCGGGGGACAGGCAGCTTTCTTT. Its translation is CASTLIGGQAAFF.

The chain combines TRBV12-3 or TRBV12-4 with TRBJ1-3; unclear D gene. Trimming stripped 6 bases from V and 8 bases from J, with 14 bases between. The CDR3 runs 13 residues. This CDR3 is CASSLMRVDTIYF. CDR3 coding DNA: TGTGCCAGCAGCCTCATGAGGGTTGACACCATATATTTT.

The CDR3 sequence: CSAPTVYGYTF. CDR3 DNA sequence: TGCAGTGCGCCGACAGTCTATGGCTACACCTTC. The chain recombines TRBV20-1 with TRBJ1-2, with D possibly TRBD1 on 5 matching bases. Germline CDR1 is DFQATT and CDR2 is SNEGSKA (reference sequence). V was cut by 6 bases and J by 4 bases, with 9 bases left in between. The CDR3 consists of 11 residues.

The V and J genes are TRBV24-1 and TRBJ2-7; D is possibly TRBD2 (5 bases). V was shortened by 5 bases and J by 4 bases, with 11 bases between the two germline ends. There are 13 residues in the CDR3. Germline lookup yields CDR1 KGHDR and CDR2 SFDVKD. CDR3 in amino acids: CATSVGEKYEQYF. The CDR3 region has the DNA TGTGCCACCAGTGTCGGGGAGAAGTACGAGCAGTACTTC.

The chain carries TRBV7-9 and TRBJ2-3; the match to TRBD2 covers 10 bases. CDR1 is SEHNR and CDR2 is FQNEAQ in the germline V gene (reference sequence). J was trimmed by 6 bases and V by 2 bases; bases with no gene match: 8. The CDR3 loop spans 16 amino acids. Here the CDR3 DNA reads TGTGCCAGCAGCTTACAACTAGCGGGGCGGGGGGATACGCAGTATTTT. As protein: CASSLQLAGRGDTQYF.

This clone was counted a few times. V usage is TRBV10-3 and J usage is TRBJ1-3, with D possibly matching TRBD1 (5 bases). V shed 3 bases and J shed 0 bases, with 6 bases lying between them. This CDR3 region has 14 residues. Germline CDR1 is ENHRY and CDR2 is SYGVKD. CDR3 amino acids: CAISDGHSGNTIYF. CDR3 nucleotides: TGTGCCATCAGTGACGGACACTCTGGAAACACCATATATTTT.

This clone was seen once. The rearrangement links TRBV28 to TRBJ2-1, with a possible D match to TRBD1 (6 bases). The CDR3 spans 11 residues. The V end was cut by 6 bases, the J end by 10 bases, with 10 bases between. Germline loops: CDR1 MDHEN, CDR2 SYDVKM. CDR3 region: CASRGGVEQFF. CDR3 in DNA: TGTGCCAGCAGAGGGGGAGTCGAGCAGTTCTTC.

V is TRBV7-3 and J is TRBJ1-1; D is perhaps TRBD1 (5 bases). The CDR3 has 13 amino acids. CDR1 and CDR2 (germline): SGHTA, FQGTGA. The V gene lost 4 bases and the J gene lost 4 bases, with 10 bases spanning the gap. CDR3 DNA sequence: TGTGCCAGCAGCTCTCAGGGTCCCACTGAAGCTTTCTTT. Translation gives CASSSQGPTEAFF.

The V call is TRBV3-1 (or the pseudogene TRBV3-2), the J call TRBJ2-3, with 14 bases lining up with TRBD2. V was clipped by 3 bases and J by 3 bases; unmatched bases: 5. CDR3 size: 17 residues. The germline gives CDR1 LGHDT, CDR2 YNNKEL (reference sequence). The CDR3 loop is CASSHEGLAGGTDTQYF. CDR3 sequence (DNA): TGTGCCAGCAGCCATGAAGGACTAGCGGGAGGAACAGATACGCAGTATTTT.

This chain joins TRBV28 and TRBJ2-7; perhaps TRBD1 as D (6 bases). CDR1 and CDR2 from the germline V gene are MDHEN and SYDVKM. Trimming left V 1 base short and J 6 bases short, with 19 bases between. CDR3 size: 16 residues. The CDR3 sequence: CASSLLATGKSAEQYF. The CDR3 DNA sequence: TGTGCCAGCAGTTTATTGGCTACAGGGAAGAGCGCCGAGCAGTACTTC. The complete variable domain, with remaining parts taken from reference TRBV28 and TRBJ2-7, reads DVKVTQSSRYLVKRTGEKVFLECVQDMDHENMFWYRQDPGLGLRLIYFSYDVKMKEKGDIPEGYSVSREKKERFSLILESASTNQTSMYLCASSLLATGKSAEQYFGPGTRLTVT.

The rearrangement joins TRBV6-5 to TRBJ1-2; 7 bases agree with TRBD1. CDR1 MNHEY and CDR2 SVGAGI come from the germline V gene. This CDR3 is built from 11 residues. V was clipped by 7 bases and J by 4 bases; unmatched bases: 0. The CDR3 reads CASNRGYGYTF. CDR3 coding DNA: TGTGCCAGCAACAGGGGCTATGGCTACACCTTC.